The 30 T cell receptor beta chains reported below all come from one sample, sequenced in a study of STAT5B mutations in CD4+ large granular lymphocyte leukemia. Measured with immunoSEQ multiplex PCR; TCRdb has only the in-frame clones, and not every one. The profile shows around 35,000 clones, 65% to 70% of them singletons. Sequencing was carried out using CD4+ T cells from blood buffy coats. These receptors came from a human donor in good health.

The J gene is TRBJ1-5, the V gene TRBV9; D ambiguous. The CDR3 consists of 10 residues. Trimming shortened V by 3 bases and J by 11 bases, and 6 bases separated the two germline ends. CDR1 SGDLS and CDR2 YYNGEE come from the germline V gene. CDR3 loop: CASSEMAQHF. DNA for the CDR3: TGTGCCAGCAGCGAAATGGCCCAGCATTTT.

The V call is TRBV27, the J call TRBJ1-5, with a possible D match to TRBD1 (6 bases). V lost 4 bases and J lost 1, with 14 bases in between. CDR1 is MNHEY, CDR2 SMNVEV, per germline (reference sequence). There are 16 residues in the CDR3. CDR3 nucleotides: TGTGCCAGCAGTTCCGGGACACAAGGGAGCAATCAGCCCCAGCATTTT. It encodes CASSSGTQGSNQPQHF.

CDR3 sequence: CASGGVAGGRETQYF. In nucleotides, the CDR3 is TGTGCTAGTGGCGGAGTAGCGGGGGGAAGGGAGACCCAGTACTTC. The chain has TRBV12-5 and TRBJ2-5, with 10 bases fitting TRBD2. Germline trimming cut 6 bases from V and 5 bases from J; bases unmatched to any gene: 9. CDR1 LGHNT and CDR2 FRNRAP come from the germline V gene. The CDR3 has 15 residues. Complete variable domain (other parts from reference TRBV12-5 and TRBJ2-5): DARVTQTPRHKVTEMGQEVTMRCQPILGHNTVFWYRQTMMQGLELLAYFRNRAPLDDSGMPKDRFSAEMPDATLATLKIQPSEPRDSAVYFCASGGVAGGRETQYFGPGTRLLVL.

This chain connects TRBV29-1 to TRBJ2-3; D possibly matches TRBD1 or TRBD2 (6 bases each). CDR1 and CDR2 (germline): SQVTM, ANQGSEA. The CDR3 covers 12 residues. The CDR3 coding sequence is TGCACCACTCGAAGGGGGGTAGATACGCAGTATTTT. Translated: CTTRRGVDTQYF.

The chain combines TRBV6-1 with TRBJ2-2; TRBD1 might be the D (6 bases). Trimming cost V 6 bases and J 1 base, with 9 bases left between them. Germline loops: CDR1 MNHNS, CDR2 SASEGT. This CDR3 spans 14 amino acids. This CDR3 reads CASSQQGNTGELFF. In DNA, the CDR3 is TGTGCCAGCAGCCAACAGGGGAACACCGGGGAGCTGTTTTTT.

This chain uses TRBV18 with TRBJ2-2; TRBD1 agrees at 8 bases. This CDR3 comprises 14 residues. Germline assignment: CDR1 KGHSH and CDR2 LQKENI. J gave up 7 bases and V 4 bases, and 5 bases lay outside the gene matches. The CDR3 loop reads CASSQDRGDGELFF. CDR3 DNA sequence: TGTGCCAGCTCACAAGACAGGGGAGACGGGGAGCTGTTTTTT.

This chain links TRBV5-4 with TRBJ1-1, with a weak D call TRBD1 (6 bases). Trimming took 0 bases from V and 6 from J, leaving 9 bases between them. CDR1 and CDR2 from the germline V gene are SGHNT and YYREEE (reference sequence). This CDR3 has 13 residues. This CDR3 is CASSLVGAAEAFF. CDR3 DNA sequence: TGTGCCAGCAGCTTGGTGGGGGCGGCTGAAGCTTTCTTT.

The table lists this clone with a count of one. The chain is built from TRBV5-4 and TRBJ1-2, with a tentative D call TRBD1 (5 bases). V dropped 3 bases and J dropped 6 bases, with 18 bases sitting between them. This CDR3 is built from 15 residues. From germline, CDR1 is SGHNT and CDR2 YYREEE (reference sequence). The CDR3 here is CASSSRGTRNHGYTF. The CDR3 DNA reads as TGTGCCAGCAGCTCCCGTGGGACGCGAAACCATGGCTACACCTTC.

The J gene is TRBJ2-1, the V gene TRBV11-3, with TRBD2 as a possible D gene (5 bases). Germline V lookup: CDR1 SGHNT, CDR2 YENEEA. CDR3 length: 15 residues. Trimming pared 2 bases from V and 5 bases from J, leaving 13 bases between. CDR3 nucleotide sequence: TGTGCCAGCAGCTTAAATCGGGGTTGGGACAATGAGCAGTTCTTC. The encoded protein is CASSLNRGWDNEQFF.

This clone was picked up a small number of times. Other DNA sequences in the sample encode the same CDR3. The chain employs TRBV10-3 and TRBJ2-1; no clear D gene. The germline gives CDR1 ENHRY, CDR2 SYGVKD. Trimming stripped 2 bases from V and 5 bases from J, with 7 bases between. This CDR3 comprises 13 residues. CDR3 in amino acids: CAISEGRNNEQFF. Written as DNA, the CDR3 is TGTGCCATCAGTGAGGGACGGAACAATGAGCAGTTCTTC.

This rearrangement joins TRBV5-1 to TRBJ1-3; a possible D gene is TRBD1 (6 bases). This CDR3 comprises 17 residues. V was clipped by 1 base and J by 0 bases, with 14 bases between them. Germline V gives CDR1 SGHRS, CDR2 YFSETQ. For the CDR3, the DNA is TGCGCCAGCAGCTTGTGGGGGACACAATCCTCTGGAAACACCATATATTTT. This gives the protein CASSLWGTQSSGNTIYF. Full variable domain (rest looked up from reference TRBV5-1 and TRBJ1-3): KAGVTQTPRYLIKTRGQQVTLSCSPISGHRSVSWYQQTPGQGLQFLFEYFSETQRNKGNFPGRFSGRQFSNSRSEMNVSTLELGDSALYLCASSLWGTQSSGNTIYFGEGSWLTVV.

The chain joins TRBV5-6 to TRBJ2-7; TRBD2 might be the D (6 bases). Looked up from germline, CDR1 is SGHDT and CDR2 is YYEEEE. Trimming removed 4 bases from V and 2 bases from J, with 13 bases in between. The CDR3 extends over 14 amino acids. In nucleotides, the CDR3 is TGTGCCAGCAGCCCGGGACTTACGACCTACGAGCAGTACTTC. Translated, it gives CASSPGLTTYEQYF.

The chain recombines TRBV9 with TRBJ1-6, with TRBD1 as a possible D gene (6 bases). Trimming stripped 3 bases from V and 4 bases from J, with 11 bases between. CDR1 and CDR2 from the germline V gene are SGDLS and YYNGEE. This CDR3 has 15 residues. The chain's CDR3 is CASSAEGGYNSPLHF. The CDR3, as DNA: TGTGCCAGCAGCGCCGAGGGGGGGTATAATTCACCCCTCCACTTT.

This clone occurred a few times. The V call is TRBV7-3, the J call TRBJ2-7; D call uncertain. The V end lost 8 bases, the J end lost 3 bases, and 8 bases lay between the germline ends. The length of the CDR3 is 11 residues. Germline CDR1 SGHTA, CDR2 FQGTGA. CDR3 sequence: CASGWFYEQYF. The DNA for the CDR3 is TGTGCCAGCGGATGGTTCTACGAGCAGTACTTC.

This clone occurred a few times. The genes are TRBV6-1 and TRBJ1-2; TRBD1 matches 7 bases. The CDR3 totals 13 residues. The germline V gene encodes CDR1 MNHNS and CDR2 SASEGT. V lost 7 bases to trimming and J lost 4 bases; unmatched junction nucleotides: 6. The CDR3 DNA sequence: TGTGCCAGCATCCCGGGACAGAGCTATGGCTACACCTTC. It specifies CASIPGQSYGYTF.

V is TRBV5-6 and J is TRBJ1-2, with TRBD1 identical over 9 bases. Unmatched junction bases numbered 7, after V lost 0 bases and J lost 10 bases. The length of the CDR3 is 14 residues. Germline V CDR1 and CDR2: SGHDT, YYEEEE. CDR3 sequence (DNA): TGTGCCAGCAGCTTGGTGGGACAGGGCCCTCTCTACACCTTC. Translating gives CASSLVGQGPLYTF.

CDR3 sequence reads: CASSIQVIIGDYGYTF. In nucleotides, the CDR3 is TGTGCCAGTAGTATTCAGGTCATCATCGGGGACTATGGCTACACCTTC. The rearrangement joins TRBV19 to TRBJ1-2, with D unresolved. The V gene lost 3 bases and the J gene lost 3 bases, with 17 bases spanning the gap. Germline CDR1 reads LNHDA; CDR2 reads SQIVND (reference sequence). This CDR3 spans 16 amino acids. Supplemented by reference TRBV19 and TRBJ1-2, the full variable domain reads DGGITQSPKYLFRKEGQNVTLSCEQNLNHDAMYWYRQDPGQGLRLIYYSQIVNDFQKGDIAEGYSVSREKKESFPLTVTSAQKNPTAFYLCASSIQVIIGDYGYTFGSGTRLTVV.

The chain has TRBV4-2 and TRBJ1-4; D unclear. V was clipped by 0 bases and J by 0 bases, with 5 bases between them. This CDR3 comprises 15 residues. Per the germline V gene, CDR1 is LGHNA and CDR2 is YNFKEQ. CDR3 loop: CASSQDGTTNEKLFF. The CDR3 coding sequence is TGTGCCAGCAGCCAAGATGGTACAACTAATGAAAAACTGTTTTTT.

V is TRBV7-9 and J is TRBJ1-1, with 8 bases fitting TRBD1. Per the germline V gene, CDR1 is SEHNR and CDR2 is FQNEAQ (reference sequence). J lost 7 bases, V lost 1 base, and 5 bases had no gene match. The CDR3 is 14 residues long. CDR3 sequence (DNA): TGTGCCAGCAGCTTAGGACAGGGGCGGGGTGAAGCTTTCTTT. Amino acids: CASSLGQGRGEAFF.

V usage is TRBV7-8 and J usage is TRBJ2-7; D uncertain. The germline V gene has CDR1 SGHVS and CDR2 FQNEAQ. The CDR3 is 14 amino acids. V lost 1 base, J lost 3 bases, and 10 bases lay in between. The CDR3 nucleotides read TGTGCCAGCAGCTTAGTTCATACTAACTACGAGCAGTACTTC. It specifies CASSLVHTNYEQYF.

The rearrangement links TRBV13 to TRBJ1-2; D gene uncertain. This CDR3 contains 14 residues. Trimming took 2 bases from V and 7 from J, leaving 14 bases between them. Germline V gene data show CDR1 as PRHDT and CDR2 as FYEKMQ (reference sequence). CDR3 sequence (DNA): TGTGCCAGCAGCTTAAGTGCGACATTGGGTGGCTACACCTTC. It specifies CASSLSATLGGYTF.

The chain is built from TRBV29-1 and TRBJ1-2; D unresolved. Trimming took off 4 bases at V and 0 bases at J, with 9 bases between the two ends. CDR1 and CDR2 (germline): SQVTM, ANQGSEA. The CDR3 has 13 amino acids. This CDR3 reads CSVVSQSNYGYTF. CDR3 sequence (DNA): TGCAGCGTTGTATCGCAGTCTAACTATGGCTACACCTTC.

This clone was observed a handful of times. The V gene is TRBV9, the J gene TRBJ1-1; D is perhaps TRBD1 (5 bases). The ends were cut back, 0 bases at V and 5 bases at J, with 11 bases in the middle. Germline V gives CDR1 SGDLS, CDR2 YYNGEE. The CDR3 loop spans 14 amino acids. DNA of the CDR3: TGTGCCAGCAGCGTAGGAGACAGAGGTACTGAAGCTTTCTTT. This translates into CASSVGDRGTEAFF. Supplemented by reference TRBV9 and TRBJ1-1, the full variable domain reads DSGVTQTPKHLITATGQRVTLRCSPRSGDLSVYWYQQSLDQGLQFLIQYYNGEERAKGNILERFSAQQFPDLHSELNLSSLELGDSALYFCASSVGDRGTEAFFGQGTRLTVV.

V usage is TRBV10-3 and J usage is TRBJ2-1, with D unclear. Trimming took 2 bases from V and 5 from J, leaving 7 bases between them. The CDR3 loop spans 13 amino acids. Germline V gene sequence: CDR1 ENHRY, CDR2 SYGVKD. CDR3 nucleotide sequence: TGTGCCATCAGTGAGATAGCCGACAATGAGCAGTTCTTC. Its protein is CAISEIADNEQFF.

The chain links TRBV7-9 to TRBJ2-1; 7 nucleotides line up with TRBD2. The CDR3 totals 15 residues. V lost 5 bases and J lost 6; bases outside the gene matches: 10. Looked up from germline, CDR1 is SEHNR and CDR2 is FQNEAQ (reference sequence). CDR3 in DNA: TGTGCCAGCAGCCCGTTTGGCGGGGGTGGCAATGAGCAGTTCTTC. Translated: CASSPFGGGGNEQFF. Filled out from reference TRBV7-9 and TRBJ2-1, the complete variable domain reads DTGVSQNPRHKITKRGQNVTFRCDPISEHNRLYWYRQTLGQGPEFLTYFQNEAQLEKSRLLSDRFSAERPKGSFSTLEIQRTEQGDSAMYLCASSPFGGGGNEQFFGPGTRLTVL.

The CDR3, as DNA: TGTGCCAGCAGCCCAGAATGGGGGAATGAGCAGTTCTTC. Its translation is CASSPEWGNEQFF. This chain connects TRBV11-2 to TRBJ2-1; D assignment may be TRBD1 or TRBD2 (5 bases each). The CDR3 loop spans 13 amino acids. The V gene's germline CDR1 is SGHAT and CDR2 FQNNGV. V lost 5 bases, J lost 7 bases, and 12 bases lay in between. The full variable domain, in which reference TRBV11-2 and TRBJ2-1 provide the parts outside the CDR3, is EAGVAQSPRYKIIEKRQSVAFWCNPISGHATLYWYQQILGQGPKLLIQFQNNGVVDDSQLPKDRFSAERLKGVDSTLKIQPAKLEDSAVYLCASSPEWGNEQFFGPGTRLTVL.

As for this clone: Mismatch with germline at one junction end may stem from a read error. The chain combines TRBV2 with TRBJ2-7; D possibly corresponds to TRBD1 (5 bases). Germline V gene lookup returns CDR1 SNHLY and CDR2 FYNNEI. The CDR3 runs 12 residues. Written as DNA, the CDR3 is TGTGCCAGCAGTGGAAGGGGATACGGGCAGTACTTC. As protein: CASSGRGYGQYF.

The V gene is TRBV7-3, the J gene TRBJ2-1; 7 nucleotides match TRBD2. CDR3 length: 15 residues. Germline lookup yields CDR1 SGHTA and CDR2 FQGTGA. J was trimmed by 0 bases and V by 5 bases; bases with no gene match: 4. CDR3 nucleotide sequence: TGTGCCAGCAGCCCGGGGGGAGGCTCCTACAATGAGCAGTTCTTC. Translating gives CASSPGGGSYNEQFF.

V is TRBV10-3 and J is TRBJ2-7; tentatively, D is TRBD1 or TRBD2 (5 bases each). CDR3 length equals 12 residues. Germline V gene data show CDR1 as ENHRY and CDR2 as SYGVKD. Trimming took off 8 bases at V and 2 bases at J, with 10 bases between the two ends. Here the CDR3 reads CAIGRDPYEQYF. The DNA for the CDR3 is TGTGCCATCGGCAGGGACCCCTACGAGCAGTACTTC.

The V gene is TRBV11-3, the J gene TRBJ1-2; the match to TRBD1 covers 8 bases. V lost 6 bases to trimming and J lost 5 bases; unmatched junction nucleotides: 5. CDR1 is SGHNT and CDR2 is YENEEA in the germline V gene. The CDR3 runs to 13 residues. The CDR3 DNA is TGTGCCAGCAGATCGACAGGGGAATATGGCTACACCTTC. It encodes CASRSTGEYGYTF.